Below are 20 T cell receptor beta chains sequenced from a single sample in a study of blood T cell repertoires in COVID-19. Using immunoSEQ multiplex PCR, the repertoire was profiled, and TCRdb retains in-frame clones only, with some absent. The sample lists about 180,000 clones; 80% to 90% were seen once. Sequenced: peripheral blood. These TCRs come from a man aged 35-49 years with active or convalescent COVID-19.

This clone was recorded a few times. The chain employs TRBV20-1 and TRBJ1-1; D unclear. The V gene lost 3 bases and the J gene lost 2 bases, with 10 bases spanning the gap. The CDR3 has 13 amino acids. Germline V gene data show CDR1 as DFQATT and CDR2 as SNEGSKA (reference sequence). The CDR3 protein is CSASSPKNTEAFF. The CDR3 DNA reads as TGCAGTGCTAGTTCCCCCAAAAACACTGAAGCTTTCTTT.

The chain joins TRBV7-3 to TRBJ1-6; TRBD1 matches at 10 bases. After removal of 5 bases from V and 4 bases from J, the junction contained 5 bases not matched to a gene. The CDR3 runs to 16 residues. Germline V gives CDR1 SGHTA, CDR2 FQGTGA. The CDR3 region is CASSPTDRGYNSPLHF. CDR3 DNA: TGTGCCAGCAGCCCGACGGACAGGGGGTATAATTCACCCCTCCACTTT.

J is TRBJ2-1 and V is TRBV28; TRBD2 matches at 14 bases. The CDR3 length is 17 residues. CDR1 is MDHEN and CDR2 is SYDVKM in the germline V gene. V lost 7 bases to trimming and J lost 7 bases; unmatched junction nucleotides: 12. The CDR3 protein is CASTPFVRTSGGNEQFF. In DNA form, the CDR3 reads TGTGCCAGCACCCCGTTCGTCCGGACTAGCGGGGGGAATGAGCAGTTCTTC. Using reference TRBV28 and TRBJ2-1 for the parts outside the CDR3, the full variable domain is DVKVTQSSRYLVKRTGEKVFLECVQDMDHENMFWYRQDPGLGLRLIYFSYDVKMKEKGDIPEGYSVSREKKERFSLILESASTNQTSMYLCASTPFVRTSGGNEQFFGPGTRLTVL.

The chain employs TRBV24-1 and TRBJ1-5; 12 nucleotides agree with TRBD1. Germline V gene sequence: CDR1 KGHDR, CDR2 SFDVKD. Germline trimming cut 3 bases from V and 1 base from J; bases unmatched to any gene: 3. The CDR3 loop spans 17 amino acids. CDR3 amino acids: CATSDRDRGLSNQPQHF. The CDR3 DNA follows: TGTGCCACCAGTGATCGGGACAGGGGGCTGAGCAATCAGCCCCAGCATTTT.

This chain links TRBV18 with TRBJ1-1, with 9 bases matching TRBD1. This CDR3 region has 14 residues. CDR1 is KGHSH, CDR2 LQKENI, per germline. V shed 6 bases, J shed 6 bases, and the junction held 8 bases outside the gene matches. DNA for the CDR3: TGTGCCAGCTCGCCAGGGACAGGGTATGCTGAAGCTTTCTTT. This gives the protein CASSPGTGYAEAFF.

This clone has only one observation. The chain joins TRBV30 to TRBJ1-2; D is undetermined. V lost 3 bases to trimming and J lost 6 bases, with 20 bases between them. The CDR3 spans 15 residues. CDR1 and CDR2 from the germline V gene are GTSNPN and SVGIG (reference sequence). CDR3 sequence reads: CAWRGSPGYSNGYTF. The CDR3 bases are TGTGCCTGGAGGGGTTCGCCGGGTTACTCTAATGGCTACACCTTC.

This clone occurred once. The chain joins TRBV28 to TRBJ1-2; D might be TRBD1 (5 bases). Trimming took off 6 bases at V and 4 bases at J, with 21 bases between the two ends. The CDR3 has 16 residues. The germline gives CDR1 MDHEN, CDR2 SYDVKM. The CDR3 sequence: CASSQGVGGRIYGYTF. CDR3 sequence (DNA): TGTGCCAGCAGCCAAGGAGTGGGGGGTCGGATCTATGGCTACACCTTC.

V is TRBV10-3 and J is TRBJ2-4; D gene uncertain. V lost 0 bases to trimming and J lost 0 bases, with 9 bases between them. This CDR3 is built from 16 residues. Per germline, CDR1 ENHRY and CDR2 SYGVKD. CDR3 coding DNA: TGTGCCATCAGTGAGTCGGGCAGCCTAGCCAAAAACATTCAGTACTTC. Amino acids: CAISESGSLAKNIQYF.

The table lists this clone with a count of one. The gene calls are TRBV10-1 and TRBJ1-4; 10 positions agree with TRBD1. CDR3 length: 15 residues. Germline V gives CDR1 WNHNN, CDR2 SYGVQD (reference sequence). The J segment lost 5 bases and the V segment lost 6 bases, leaving 6 bases of the junction unmatched. The CDR3: CASRTDRGLNEKLFF. CDR3 nucleotides: TGCGCCAGCAGGACCGACAGGGGGCTCAATGAAAAACTGTTTTTT.

V usage is TRBV9 and J usage is TRBJ1-1; 7 bases map to TRBD1. Per germline, CDR1 SGDLS and CDR2 YYNGEE. V shed 4 bases and J 8 bases; nucleotides not matched to a gene: 14. This CDR3 has 15 amino acids. CDR3 in amino acids: CASSHGTDWDSEAFF. CDR3 nucleotides: TGTGCCAGCAGCCATGGGACAGATTGGGATTCGGAAGCTTTCTTT.

This sequence joins TRBV19 and TRBJ1-1, with 7 bases matching TRBD1. Germline V gene lookup returns CDR1 LNHDA and CDR2 SQIVND (reference sequence). The J segment lost 0 bases and the V segment lost 4 bases, leaving 5 bases of the junction unmatched. The CDR3 is 15 amino acids. The CDR3 DNA is TGTGCCAGTAGTAGCGAGGGACAGATGAACACTGAAGCTTTCTTT. Its translation: CASSSEGQMNTEAFF.

This chain connects TRBV7-9 to TRBJ1-1, with D possibly TRBD1 on 5 matching bases. V shed 5 bases and J shed 6 bases, with 10 bases lying between them. The length of the CDR3 is 12 residues. The germline CDR1 and CDR2 sequences are SEHNR and FQNEAQ (reference sequence). The CDR3 region is CASSLPGSEAFF. The CDR3 DNA follows: TGTGCCAGCAGCCTTCCAGGGTCTGAAGCTTTCTTT.

This clone has just a few counts. An end of the junction differs from the germline gene, which may be a read error. V gene TRBV12-3 or TRBV12-4 combines with J gene TRBJ2-7; 16 bases line up with TRBD2. The CDR3 runs 13 residues. In DNA form, the CDR3 reads TGTGCCAGCAGTTTGGGACTAGCGGGGGGGCCCAACTTC. Protein: CASSLGLAGGPNF.

The genes are TRBV20-1 and TRBJ2-7; D might be TRBD1 (5 bases). Germline CDR1 reads DFQATT; CDR2 reads SNEGSKA (reference sequence). Between the trimmed V and J ends, which lost 5 bases and 3 bases, there was a span of 8 bases. CDR3 length: 11 amino acids. CDR3 in amino acids: CSAPGFYEQYF. The CDR3 DNA is TGCAGTGCTCCAGGGTTCTACGAGCAGTACTTC.

V and J are TRBV7-9 and TRBJ1-2; 8 nucleotides agree with TRBD1. Germline V lookup: CDR1 SEHNR, CDR2 FQNEAQ (reference sequence). The CDR3 consists of 12 residues. Trimming cost V 7 bases and J 6 bases; bases outside gene matches: 4. The CDR3 sequence: CASTQGANGYTF. Here the CDR3 DNA reads TGTGCCAGCACCCAGGGGGCGAATGGCTACACCTTC.

The V gene is TRBV6-5, the J gene TRBJ1-2, with D possibly being TRBD1 (6 bases). Germline CDR1 and CDR2: MNHEY and SVGAGI. The V end lost 6 bases, the J end lost 4 bases, and 12 bases lay between the germline ends. The CDR3 runs to 13 residues. CDR3 residues: CASRRGQSYGYTF. DNA for the CDR3: TGTGCCAGCAGACGGGGACAATCCTATGGCTACACCTTC.

The chain links TRBV6-5 to TRBJ1-1, with TRBD1 matching over 8 bases. Germline V gene sequence: CDR1 MNHEY, CDR2 SVGAGI. The CDR3 has 15 residues. The V gene end was trimmed by 6 bases and the J gene end by 10 bases; junction bases not matched to a gene: 16. The CDR3 is CASSLGQGLDVGAFF. CDR3 DNA: TGTGCCAGCAGCCTCGGACAGGGATTGGATGTGGGAGCTTTCTTT.

The chain uses TRBV3-1 (or the pseudogene TRBV3-2) and TRBJ1-2; TRBD1 matches at 7 bases. Germline CDR1 LGHDT, CDR2 YNNKEL (reference sequence). This CDR3 has 12 amino acids. The ends lost 5 bases at V and 5 bases at J; junction bases unmatched: 2. The chain's CDR3 is CASSKGAYGYTF. The CDR3, as DNA: TGTGCCAGCAGCAAGGGGGCGTATGGCTACACCTTC.

The V and J genes are TRBV5-4 and TRBJ2-3, with D possibly TRBD1 on 6 matching bases. The ends were cut back, 0 bases at V and 6 bases at J, with 17 bases in the middle. The length of the CDR3 is 16 residues. Germline lookup yields CDR1 SGHNT and CDR2 YYREEE (reference sequence). CDR3 in amino acids: CASSLVWAGAGDTQYF. The CDR3 DNA is TGTGCCAGCAGCTTGGTTTGGGCAGGGGCGGGTGATACGCAGTATTTT.

The chain carries TRBV5-1 and TRBJ2-5, with 10 bases identical to TRBD2. V trimming: 3 bases; J trimming: 5 bases; junction bases outside the gene matches: 16. This CDR3 has 18 residues. Germline CDR1 reads SGHRS; CDR2 reads YFSETQ. The CDR3 loop reads CASSSQGWERGGKETQYF. CDR3 sequence (DNA): TGCGCCAGCAGCTCCCAGGGTTGGGAGCGGGGGGGTAAGGAGACCCAGTACTTC.